The 8 T cell receptor beta chains reported below all come from one sample, sequenced in a study of regulatory T cells in long-lasting Graves disease. The time point was: newly diagnosed GD, antithyroid drugs for less than 3 months. PBMC-derived RNA was used for the TCR library. CDR3-region Arm-PCR and iRepertoire HTBI primers produced the TCR beta libraries. TCRdb re-called the multiplex PCR reads with MiXCR, one entry per CDR3 protein. The sample has approximately 440,000 distinct CDR3 sequences, 15% to 20% seen once. The same specimen was also included in a second study, on T cells in Graves' hyperthyroidism and ophthalmopathy.

Sample: peripheral blood mononuclear cells (PBMCs), taken at new diagnosis, from a patient treated with antithyroid drugs. The origin of the receptors is a man aged 35 to 55 with Graves disease.

On this clonotype itself: One end of the junction fails to match germline, which may point to a read error. The genes are TRBV2 and TRBJ2-7; D is unresolved. The CDR3 loop spans 17 amino acids. Germline CDR1 and CDR2: SNHLY and FYNNEI. The CDR3 region is CASSPKFVTDATYEQYF. As DNA, the CDR3 is TGCGCCAGCAGCCCCAAGTTCGTCACAGACGCAACCTACGAGCAGTACTTC.

This clonotype was seen repeatedly, ten times or more. The chain couples TRBV4-1 to TRBJ2-1; weak D call: TRBD2 (6 bases). V lost 0 bases, J lost 7 bases, and 7 bases lay in between. The CDR3 runs 13 residues. CDR1 and CDR2 from the germline V gene are MGHRA and YSYEKL. Here the CDR3 reads CASSQDAGNEQFF. CDR3 coding DNA: TGCGCCAGCAGCCAAGACGCGGGGAATGAGCAGTTCTTC.

In this sample, this clonotype turned up many times. The chain employs TRBV11-2 and TRBJ2-7, with 12 bases fitting TRBD2. This CDR3 region has 19 residues. J was trimmed by 3 bases and V by 5 bases; bases with no gene match: 17. Germline-derived CDR1 and CDR2 are SGHAT and FQNNGV. For the CDR3, the DNA is TGTGCCAGCAGCCATGTTTACCGACTAGCGGGAGAGAGGGGCTACGAGCAGTACTTC. Amino acids: CASSHVYRLAGERGYEQYF.

This clonotype was seen a handful of times. The chain carries TRBV4-2 and TRBJ2-1; 11 nucleotides line up with TRBD2. The CDR3 covers 16 residues. V shed 2 bases and J 4 bases; nucleotides not matched to a gene: 4. Germline assignment: CDR1 LGHNA and CDR2 YNFKEQ. The CDR3 region is CASSQILAGAYNEQFF. The DNA for the CDR3 is TGTGCCAGCAGCCAAATACTAGCGGGAGCGTACAATGAGCAGTTCTTC.

In this sample, this clonotype turned up many times. This chain uses TRBV28 with TRBJ1-2, with unresolved D. The V gene's germline CDR1 is MDHEN and CDR2 SYDVKM. This CDR3 comprises 15 residues. V dropped 5 bases and J dropped 0 bases, with 13 bases sitting between them. The CDR3 DNA is TGTGCCAGCAGTGCGTTGGACGGAGCTAACTATGGCTACACCTTC. This codes for CASSALDGANYGYTF.

This clonotype was seen repeatedly, ten times or more. CDR3 protein: CASSLTASWSETQYF. CDR3 nucleotide sequence: TGTGCCAGCAGTCTTACAGCGAGTTGGTCGGAGACCCAGTACTTC. The chain joins TRBV6-1 to TRBJ2-5, with D unresolved. With 5 bases removed from V and 5 bases from J, the gap between germline ends came to 18 bases. The CDR3 has 15 amino acids. CDR1 and CDR2 from the germline V gene are MNHNS and SASEGT.

This clonotype was observed at least ten times. The chain has TRBV5-1 and TRBJ2-7; 10 nucleotides match TRBD1. CDR3 length equals 15 residues. The trim removed 4 bases at V and 5 bases at J, leaving 9 bases unmatched. Germline values: CDR1 SGHRS, CDR2 YFSETQ. The CDR3 region is CASSTRQGAVDEQYF. DNA for the CDR3: TGCGCCAGCAGCACTCGACAGGGGGCAGTAGACGAGCAGTACTTC.

This clonotype has ten or more counts. This chain uses TRBV7-8 with TRBJ2-7; 7 bases align to TRBD1. Trimming at V came to 5 bases and at J to 5 bases, leaving 6 bases not matched to a gene. Germline lookup yields CDR1 SGHVS and CDR2 FQNEAQ. CDR3 size: 13 residues. DNA of the CDR3: TGTGCCAGCAGCGATGACAGGGCCAACGAGCAGTACTTC. Translated: CASSDDRANEQYF.